The 3 T cell receptor beta chains below come from one sample, sequenced in a study of metastatic and nonmetastatic thyroid tumors. Among the patients, none had received any treatment before thyroid surgery. TCRdb reprocessed the PCR reads via MiXCR. The table lists 9,000 to 9,500 clones, about a third of them singletons, with roughly 17% in the top ten. Sequencing was done on a sample of adjacent normal tissue. These receptors were collected from a female donor with papillary thyroid cancer or a benign thyroid nodule (not recorded which). Some clones in this sample may be carry-over from other donors' samples.

In its sample, this clone was seen many times. V gene TRBV9 combines with J gene TRBJ2-7; 7 bases are a match to TRBD2. In germline, CDR1 is SGDLS, CDR2 YYNGEE. This CDR3 is 14 amino acids long. V was clipped by 4 bases and J by 3 bases; unmatched bases: 7. The CDR3 is CASSPRTSDYEQYF. CDR3 DNA: TGTGCCAGCAGCCCTCGGACTAGTGACTACGAGCAGTACTTC.

The J gene is TRBJ2-7, the V gene TRBV2, with D tentatively TRBD1 (6 bases). Germline CDR1 and CDR2: SNHLY and FYNNEI. The CDR3 extends over 15 amino acids. Trimming removed 4 bases from V and 2 bases from J, with 15 bases in between. CDR3 region: CASSVRLDSPYEQYF. CDR3 DNA: TGTGCCAGCAGTGTACGGCTGGACAGTCCCTACGAGCAGTACTTC.

J is TRBJ2-7 and V is TRBV5-6; no firm D call. V was cut by 0 bases and J by 1 base, with 8 bases left in between. CDR3 length equals 14 residues. Germline loops: CDR1 SGHDT, CDR2 YYEEEE. The CDR3 DNA reads TGTGCCAGCAGCTTGGGAGCTAATTCCTACGAGCAGTACTTC. Translation gives CASSLGANSYEQYF.